The count of the clone carrying this T cell receptor (beta chain) is one. Its antigen is as yet unknown. The record originates from a study of cytomegalovirus exposure and HLA in healthy donors. The overall study: The 120 validation repertoires were reported in a later analysis to have been generated on the same platform as the roughly 670 first-cohort repertoires. General study results and limits: Subsequent analysis of the 120 or so validation repertoires found a tendency for first-cohort TCR clusters to co-occur. For most TCR sequences rarity was the rule, although some public TCRs occurred in many donors. Among TCR beta chains, those listed as cytomegalovirus-associated numbered some 170.

The length of the CDR3 is 16 residues. The germline gives CDR1 MGHDK, CDR2 SYGVNS. Trimming at V came to 2 bases and at J to 3 bases, leaving 6 bases not matched to a gene. TCRdb keeps only in-frame clones here, not all; method: immunoSEQ multiplex PCR. The top ten clones hold roughly 13% of a sample with about 200,000 clones, roughly 84% of them seen once. The TCR comes from a woman under 40 in good health and CMV-seropositive. The sequenced sample was PBMCs. This chain joins TRBV25-1 and TRBJ1-1, with 10 bases identical to TRBD1. CDR3 region: CASSEAGQGYDTEAFF. As DNA, the CDR3 is TGTGCCAGCAGTGAAGCGGGACAGGGGTATGACACTGAAGCTTTCTTT.